This passage covers 18 T cell receptor beta chains from one sample sequenced in a study of radiotherapy plus CTLA-4 blockade in lung cancer. Assay used: immunoSEQ multiplex PCR; TCRdb lists only in-frame clones, some missing. The sample carries 30,000 to 35,000 clones, roughly 70% recorded once. The starting material was peripheral blood, obtained from a patient treated with radiotherapy plus ipilimumab. The receptors were gathered from a human donor with non-small cell lung cancer who had stable disease on radiotherapy plus ipilimumab.

Here the CDR3 reads CASSQDPHFGQGAIGNTEAFF. The DNA of the CDR3 is TGTGCCAGCAGCCAAGATCCCCATTTTGGACAGGGGGCCATCGGCAACACTGAAGCTTTCTTT. The chain carries TRBV14 and TRBJ1-1; the match to TRBD1 covers 11 bases. Trimming at V came to 0 bases and at J to 2 bases, leaving 17 bases not matched to a gene. The CDR3 is made up of 21 amino acids. Germline V gene data show CDR1 as SGHDN and CDR2 as FVKESK.

In its sample, this clone was seen a few times. The V and J genes are TRBV2 and TRBJ2-1; tentatively, D is TRBD1 (5 bases). Germline V CDR1 and CDR2: SNHLY, FYNNEI. V was shortened by 8 bases and J by 9 bases, with 5 bases between the two germline ends. The CDR3 contains 9 residues. The CDR3 sequence: CASGAEQFF. In DNA form, the CDR3 reads TGTGCCAGCGGGGCTGAGCAGTTCTTC. Full variable domain (remainder filled in from reference TRBV2 and TRBJ2-1): EPEVTQTPSHQVTQMGQEVILRCVPISNHLYFYWYRQILGQKVEFLVSFYNNEISEKSEIFDDQFSVERPDGSNFTLKIRSTKLEDSAMYFCASGAEQFFGPGTRLTVL.

The chain uses TRBV7-9 and TRBJ1-2, with 8 bases matching TRBD1. The germline gives CDR1 SEHNR, CDR2 FQNEAQ (reference sequence). The CDR3 extends over 13 amino acids. The trim removed 3 bases at V and 8 bases at J, leaving 5 bases unmatched. Written as DNA, the CDR3 is TGTGCCAGCAGCTTTACAGGGGGTACGGGCTACACCTTC. Its translation: CASSFTGGTGYTF.

The chain couples TRBV6-1 to TRBJ2-7; the match to TRBD2 covers 7 bases. With 0 bases clipped from V and 0 bases from J, the junction kept 2 bases outside the gene matches. Germline lookup yields CDR1 MNHNS and CDR2 SASEGT. The CDR3 has 15 amino acids. This chain's CDR3 is CASSEASSGSYEQYF. In DNA, the CDR3 is TGTGCCAGCAGTGAAGCATCTAGCGGCTCCTACGAGCAGTACTTC.

In nucleotides, the CDR3 is TGTGCCAGCAGCTCTCTAGCGGGGCAAGAGACCCAGTACTTC. This sequence encodes CASSSLAGQETQYF. The genes are TRBV7-6 and TRBJ2-5; 9 bases are shared with TRBD2. Germline CDR1 SGHVS, CDR2 FNYEAQ. The J segment lost 2 bases and the V segment lost 4 bases, leaving 2 bases of the junction unmatched. There are 14 residues in the CDR3.

The chain is built from TRBV7-2 and TRBJ2-7; D perhaps matches TRBD2 (7 bases). The ends were cut back, 5 bases at V and 4 bases at J, with 12 bases in the middle. Germline CDR1 SGHTA, CDR2 FQGNSA. This CDR3 has 13 residues. The CDR3 DNA reads as TGTGCCAGCAGCCGGGGGGCGGGATACGAGCAGTACTTC. It codes for CASSRGAGYEQYF.

The chain has TRBV18 and TRBJ2-2; 7 bases are shared with TRBD2. Trimming removed 4 bases from V and 0 bases from J; junction bases left unmatched: 8. Germline CDR1 reads KGHSH; CDR2 reads LQKENI. This CDR3 is built from 17 residues. CDR3 DNA sequence: TGTGCCAGCTCACTAGTGGGGAGCGGGACGAACACCGGGGAGCTGTTTTTT. It specifies CASSLVGSGTNTGELFF.

CDR3 DNA: TGTGCCACCGGTGACAGGGGTATGGGAAACACCATATATTTT. Translating it yields CATGDRGMGNTIYF. The gene calls are TRBV28 and TRBJ1-3; 8 nucleotides align to TRBD1. The trim removed 10 bases at V and 4 bases at J, leaving 9 bases unmatched. The CDR3 covers 14 residues. Germline CDR1 is MDHEN and CDR2 is SYDVKM.

This chain uses TRBV5-1 with TRBJ2-3, with D uncertain. V was cut by 0 bases and J by 0 bases, with 11 bases left in between. The CDR3 consists of 16 residues. Germline CDR1 SGHRS, CDR2 YFSETQ. The CDR3 here is CASSLDRRSSTDTQYF. Here the CDR3 DNA reads TGCGCCAGCAGCTTGGATAGAAGGTCTAGCACAGATACGCAGTATTTT.

Written as DNA, the CDR3 is TGTGCCAGCAGCATGGGGGACAGGGCTTTTCAGGTGCAGTTCTTC. The encoded protein is CASSMGDRAFQVQFF. This chain links TRBV5-6 with TRBJ2-1; TRBD1 matches 9 bases. Trimming cost V 4 bases and J 12 bases; bases outside gene matches: 14. The CDR3 spans 15 residues. Germline CDR1 reads SGHDT; CDR2 reads YYEEEE.

This clone has a handful of counts. At the DNA level, this CDR3 is encoded by other sequences in the same sample as well. V gene TRBV4-2 combines with J gene TRBJ2-1; no definite D call. Trimming took off 2 bases at V and 7 bases at J, with 6 bases between the two ends. The CDR3 loop spans 12 amino acids. The germline V gene encodes CDR1 LGHNA and CDR2 YNFKEQ. Here the CDR3 reads CASSQNRNEQFF. For the CDR3, the DNA is TGTGCCAGCAGCCAAAATAGAAATGAGCAGTTCTTC.

The CDR3 region is CASSLSSNTGELFF. The CDR3 DNA reads TGTGCCAGCAGTTTATCGTCGAACACCGGGGAGCTGTTTTTT. The rearrangement links TRBV27 to TRBJ2-2, with D unresolved. Trimming cost V 0 bases and J 0 bases, with 2 bases left between them. The CDR3 has 14 residues. Germline V CDR1 and CDR2: MNHEY, SMNVEV (reference sequence).

The rearrangement links TRBV7-2 to TRBJ1-5; the D gene is possibly TRBD1 (5 bases). Looked up from germline, CDR1 is SGHTA and CDR2 is FQGNSA. V was clipped by 5 bases and J by 3 bases, with 11 bases between them. This CDR3 has 14 amino acids. The DNA of the CDR3 is TGTGCCAGCAGCCCGGGACGGATCAATCAGCCCCAGCATTTT. This translates into CASSPGRINQPQHF.

The chain couples TRBV28 to TRBJ2-4, with D possibly TRBD1 on 6 matching bases. The germline V gene encodes CDR1 MDHEN and CDR2 SYDVKM. CDR3 size: 14 residues. Trimming cost V 6 bases and J 2 bases, with 11 bases left between them. CDR3 nucleotide sequence: TGTGCCAGCAGGACAGGACGTTCCAAAAACATTCAGTACTTC. Translating it yields CASRTGRSKNIQYF.

The chain has TRBV6-5 and TRBJ1-2, with 7 bases lining up with TRBD1. The CDR3 is made up of 15 amino acids. The ends lost 0 bases at V and 4 bases at J; junction bases unmatched: 5. CDR1 is MNHEY, CDR2 SVGAGI, per germline. The CDR3 is CASSYSGGAGYGYTF. In DNA form, the CDR3 reads TGTGCCAGCAGTTACTCAGGGGGCGCCGGCTATGGCTACACCTTC.

This clone was counted a few times. The V gene is TRBV29-1, the J gene TRBJ2-6; D gene unclear. Trimming shortened V by 3 bases and J by 0 bases, and 9 bases separated the two germline ends. The germline V gene encodes CDR1 SQVTM and CDR2 ANQGSEA. This CDR3 has 15 residues. CDR3 protein: CSVDPQSSGANVLTF. The CDR3 nucleotides are TGCAGCGTTGACCCCCAGAGCTCTGGGGCCAACGTCCTGACTTTC.

Note on this clone: At the DNA level, this CDR3 is encoded by other sequences in the same sample as well. This rearrangement joins TRBV2 to TRBJ2-1; TRBD2 aligns across 13 bases. Germline lookup yields CDR1 SNHLY and CDR2 FYNNEI. Trimming at V came to 6 bases and at J to 5 bases, leaving 4 bases not matched to a gene. The CDR3 is 15 residues long. CDR3 region: CASRQLAGGDNEQFF. In nucleotides, the CDR3 is TGTGCCAGCAGACAACTAGCGGGGGGGGACAATGAGCAGTTCTTC. The complete variable domain, with remaining parts taken from reference TRBV2 and TRBJ2-1, reads EPEVTQTPSHQVTQMGQEVILRCVPISNHLYFYWYRQILGQKVEFLVSFYNNEISEKSEIFDDQFSVERPDGSNFTLKIRSTKLEDSAMYFCASRQLAGGDNEQFFGPGTRLTVL.

The chain employs TRBV6-6 and TRBJ2-1; 9 bases match TRBD1. This CDR3 has 16 residues. CDR1 is MNHNY, CDR2 SVGAGI, per germline (reference sequence). Trimming removed 5 bases from V and 4 bases from J; junction bases left unmatched: 9. This CDR3 is CASSTRQGGVYNEQFF. CDR3 in DNA: TGTGCCAGCAGTACAAGACAGGGGGGAGTGTACAATGAGCAGTTCTTC.